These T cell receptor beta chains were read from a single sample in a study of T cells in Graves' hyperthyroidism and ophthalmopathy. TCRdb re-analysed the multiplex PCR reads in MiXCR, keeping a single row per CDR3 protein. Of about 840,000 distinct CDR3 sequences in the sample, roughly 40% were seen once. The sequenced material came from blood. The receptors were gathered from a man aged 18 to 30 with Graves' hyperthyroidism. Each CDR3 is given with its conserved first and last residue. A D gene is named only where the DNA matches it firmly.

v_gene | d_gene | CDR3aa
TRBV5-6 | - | CASSQTVTEAFF
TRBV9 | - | CASSVGHGSNQPQHF
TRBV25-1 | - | CATSDSNEKLFF
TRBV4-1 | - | CASSQGTSSYEQYF
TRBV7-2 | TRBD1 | CASSRQGAFF
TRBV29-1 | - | CSVVGLQGDYGYTF
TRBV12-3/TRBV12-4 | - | CASSLSPGTGELFF
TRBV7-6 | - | CASSPRDGFAYEQYF
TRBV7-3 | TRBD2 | CASSLHWGGSGANVLTF
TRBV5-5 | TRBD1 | CASSTAGTGDVGTEAFF
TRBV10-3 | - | CAISDLGSNQPQHF
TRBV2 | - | CASSDLDSNQPQHF
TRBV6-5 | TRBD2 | CASRASGIGETQYF
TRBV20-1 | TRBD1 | CSALLTGANTEAFF
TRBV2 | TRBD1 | CASSPTTGGLDYGYTF
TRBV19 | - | CASSIRWGINTEAFF
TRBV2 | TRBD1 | CASSAGQGAETQHF
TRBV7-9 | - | CASSSGLGYTF
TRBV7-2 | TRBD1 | CASSPQFGQGATEAFF
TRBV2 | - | CASSEGPNSPLHF
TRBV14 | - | CASSQLNRETQYF
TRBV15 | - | CATSGGRAVYNSPLHF
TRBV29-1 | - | CSQGQGRRVHTEAFF
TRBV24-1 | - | CATSEKSRDPSTEAFF
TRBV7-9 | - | CAGSLIGAVDTQYF
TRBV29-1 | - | CSLPPNTEAFF
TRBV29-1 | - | CSVKQGLSGTQYF
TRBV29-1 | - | CSVEDGGVPTIYF
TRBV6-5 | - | CASSSGGNVNTEAFF
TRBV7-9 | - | CASSLSRTAFYEQYF
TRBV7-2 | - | CASRLGAATGELFF
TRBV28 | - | CASSYSIGQLAYEQYF
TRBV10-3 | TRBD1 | CAISPDREEPQHF
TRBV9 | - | CAGSQAGVDEQYF
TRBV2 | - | CASTRFGLEQYF
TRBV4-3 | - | CASSQERGTTEKLFF
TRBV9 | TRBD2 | CASSVTGLAGGNTGELFF
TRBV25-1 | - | CASSEYWVRDGNTIYF
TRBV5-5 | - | CASSLANLEVF
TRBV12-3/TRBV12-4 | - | CASAVLGEAFF
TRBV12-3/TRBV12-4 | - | CASSLSLPGGELFF
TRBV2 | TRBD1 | CASPLDRSETQYF
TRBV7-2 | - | CASSHTGGGETQYF
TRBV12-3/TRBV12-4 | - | CASSLQGPTEAFF
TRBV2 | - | CASSQLGYEQYF
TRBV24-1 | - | CATSVGSGELFF
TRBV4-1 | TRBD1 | CASSQGQGNTYEQYF
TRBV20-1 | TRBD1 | CSARTGALEEQYF
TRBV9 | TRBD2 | CASSQRGGTYEQHF
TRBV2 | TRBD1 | CASRVGQGTRSGYTF
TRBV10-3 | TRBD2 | CAISLSPSGSSYEQYF
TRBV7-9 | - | CASSSGPRARAFF
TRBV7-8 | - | CASSLVLGTSTTGEQYF
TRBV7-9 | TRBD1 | CASSPRTGGTEAFF
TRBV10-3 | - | CAIGGQNTEAFF